This T cell receptor (beta chain) was observed in a study of patients and donors after allogeneic stem cell transplantation. Using its own MiXCR run on the RT-PCR reads, TCRdb lists one record per CDR3 protein. The table records about 230,000 distinct CDR3 sequences, roughly 15% of them present only once. V gave up 5 bases and J gave up 2 bases, with 8 bases separating them. Germline values: CDR1 KGHSH, CDR2 LQKENI. The CDR3 runs to 13 residues. This clonotype was counted ten times or more. The clonotype was recovered from a human donor who was either an allogeneic HSCT recipient or a stem cell or donor lymphocyte infusion donor (not recorded which). It is not recorded whose cells these are; they may come from a transplant donor. The chain combines TRBV18 with TRBJ2-3; D remains ambiguous. The sequenced sample was blood, either unsorted or a sorted T cell fraction (not recorded which). The CDR3 loop is CASSFQVTDTQYF. CDR3 DNA: TGTGCCAGCTCATTCCAGGTCACAGATACGCAGTATTTT.